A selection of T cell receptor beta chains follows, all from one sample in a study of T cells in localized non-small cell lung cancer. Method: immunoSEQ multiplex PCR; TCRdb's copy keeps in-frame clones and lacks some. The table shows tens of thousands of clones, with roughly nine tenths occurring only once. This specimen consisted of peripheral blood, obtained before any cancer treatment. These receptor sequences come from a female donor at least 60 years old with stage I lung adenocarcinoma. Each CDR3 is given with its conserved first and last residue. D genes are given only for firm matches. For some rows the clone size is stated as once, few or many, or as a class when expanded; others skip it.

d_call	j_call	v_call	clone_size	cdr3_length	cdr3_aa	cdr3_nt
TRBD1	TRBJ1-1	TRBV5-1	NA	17	CASSLGGTGALNTEAFF	TGCGCCAGCAGCTTGGGGGGAACAGGGGCACTTAACACTGAAGCTTTCTTT
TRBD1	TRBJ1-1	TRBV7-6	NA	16	CASIEMTGVRNTEAFF	TGTGCCAGCATCGAGATGACAGGGGTGAGGAACACTGAAGCTTTCTTT
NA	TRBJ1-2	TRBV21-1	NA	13	CASSIRPNYGYTF	TGTGCCAGCAGCATCCGACCTAACTATGGCTACACCTTC
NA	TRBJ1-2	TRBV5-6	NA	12	CASSPGFRDYTF	TGTGCCAGCAGCCCCGGGTTCCGGGATTACACCTTC
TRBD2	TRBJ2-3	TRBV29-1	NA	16	CSVEVGVAGNTDTQYF	TGCAGCGTTGAAGTGGGGGTAGCGGGGAACACAGATACGCAGTATTTT
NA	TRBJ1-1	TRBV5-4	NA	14	CASSQNWGAPEAFF	TGTGCCAGCAGCCAGAATTGGGGGGCCCCTGAAGCTTTCTTT
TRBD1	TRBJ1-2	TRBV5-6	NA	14	CASNVDRVVYGYTF	TGTGCCAGCAACGTCGACAGGGTAGTTTATGGCTACACCTTC
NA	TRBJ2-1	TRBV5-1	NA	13	CASNRSAADEQFF	TGCGCCAGCAACCGTTCCGCGGCCGATGAGCAGTTCTTC
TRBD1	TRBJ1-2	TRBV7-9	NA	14	CASSSPGQGNGYTF	TGTGCCAGCAGCTCTCCCGGACAGGGGAATGGCTACACCTTC
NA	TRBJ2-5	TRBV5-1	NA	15	CASSSGPVFQETQYF	TGCGCCAGCAGCTCGGGACCCGTGTTCCAAGAGACCCAGTACTTC
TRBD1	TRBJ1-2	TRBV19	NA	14	CASSITGGESGYTF	TGTGCCAGTAGTATTACAGGGGGAGAGAGTGGCTACACCTTC
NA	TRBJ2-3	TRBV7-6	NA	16	CASSLRLAGTTDTQYF	TGTGCCAGCAGCTTAAGGCTAGCAGGAACCACAGATACGCAGTATTTT
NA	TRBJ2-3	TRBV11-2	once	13	CASSLGAPDTQYF	TGTGCCAGCAGCTTAGGGGCCCCAGATACGCAGTATTTT
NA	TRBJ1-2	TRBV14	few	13	CASSQARDDGYTF	TGTGCCAGCAGCCAAGCAAGGGACGACGGCTACACCTTC
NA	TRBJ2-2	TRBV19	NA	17	CASSPRRGYSNTGELFF	TGTGCCAGTAGTCCCAGGCGGGGTTATAGCAACACCGGGGAGCTGTTTTTT
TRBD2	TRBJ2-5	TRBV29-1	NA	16	CSVETSGTSRTETQYF	TGCAGCGTTGAGACTAGCGGGACCAGCCGCACGGAGACCCAGTACTTC
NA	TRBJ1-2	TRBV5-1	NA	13	CASSLSKNYGYTF	TGCGCCAGCAGCTTGAGCAAGAACTATGGCTACACCTTC
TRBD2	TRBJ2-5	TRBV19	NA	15	CASSTKSGGEETQYF	TGTGCCAGTAGTACCAAGAGCGGGGGGGAAGAGACCCAGTACTTC
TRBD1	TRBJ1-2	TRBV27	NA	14	CASSLSGQGYGYTF	TGTGCCAGCAGTTTATCGGGACAGGGTTATGGCTACACCTTC
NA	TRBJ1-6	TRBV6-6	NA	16	CASSYSTAQGGSPLHF	TGTGCCAGCAGTTACTCGACCGCGCAGGGAGGTTCACCCCTCCACTTT
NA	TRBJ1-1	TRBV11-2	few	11	CASSYLTEAFF	TGTGCCAGCAGCTACCTAACTGAAGCTTTCTTT
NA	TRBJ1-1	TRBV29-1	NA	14	CSVSLGGLGTEAFF	TGCAGCGTCTCCCTCGGGGGTTTGGGTACTGAAGCTTTCTTT
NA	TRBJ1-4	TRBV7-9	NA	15	CASSPPWTVNEKLFF	TGTGCCAGCAGCCCCCCCTGGACAGTGAATGAAAAACTGTTTTTT